The next 26 T cell receptor beta chains were all read from a single sample in a study of T cell responses to AZD1222 COVID-19 vaccine. Profiling relied on immunoSEQ multiplex PCR, and the TCRdb table lists in-frame clones only, not all of them. In the table there are about 47,000 clones, around 77% of which are singletons. Specimen: peripheral blood, collected 28 days after the second dose of the MenACWY control vaccine. The receptors stem from an adult who received the MenACWY meningococcal vaccine as a control.

The rearrangement uses TRBV27 and TRBJ1-1; TRBD1 matches 7 bases. The junction had 8 bases not matched to a gene; V was cut back by 6 bases and J by 10 bases. The length of the CDR3 is 12 residues. The V gene's germline CDR1 is MNHEY and CDR2 SMNVEV (reference sequence). DNA of the CDR3: TGTGCCAGCAGACATCGACAGGGAGCAGCTTTCTTT. The encoded protein is CASRHRQGAAFF.

The chain has TRBV9 and TRBJ2-1; 8 bases align to TRBD2. This CDR3 contains 15 residues. The germline V gene encodes CDR1 SGDLS and CDR2 YYNGEE. Losses at the gene ends were 2 bases for V and 5 bases for J; bases not matched to a gene: 6. The CDR3 loop is CASSVSGSIDNEQFF. The CDR3 region has the DNA TGTGCCAGCAGCGTCAGCGGGAGTATCGACAATGAGCAGTTCTTC.

This chain connects TRBV6-6 to TRBJ2-7; D possibly corresponds to TRBD1 (5 bases). The V gene lost 2 bases and the J gene lost 6 bases, with 14 bases spanning the gap. The CDR3 is 14 residues long. Germline assignment: CDR1 MNHNY and CDR2 SVGAGI (reference sequence). In DNA, the CDR3 is TGTGCCAGCAGTTACCTTAGCTGGGGCAGCGAGCAGTACGTC. It codes for CASSYLSWGSEQYV.

The V and J genes are TRBV28 and TRBJ2-7; unclear D gene. Trimming cost V 6 bases and J 1 base, with 1 base left between them. Germline CDR1 MDHEN, CDR2 SYDVKM. The CDR3 totals 10 residues. The CDR3 region is CASRSYEQYF. The CDR3, as DNA: TGTGCCAGCAGGTCCTACGAGCAGTACTTC.

The chain is built from TRBV2 and TRBJ1-5; D is ambiguous. CDR1 and CDR2 from the germline V gene are SNHLY and FYNNEI. This CDR3 spans 13 amino acids. V gave up 9 bases and J gave up 8 bases, with 17 bases separating them. CDR3 amino acids: CASRFWSSEPQHF. The CDR3 DNA reads TGTGCCAGTCGATTTTGGTCCTCCGAGCCCCAGCATTTT. The whole variable domain, remainder taken from reference TRBV2 and TRBJ1-5, is EPEVTQTPSHQVTQMGQEVILRCVPISNHLYFYWYRQILGQKVEFLVSFYNNEISEKSEIFDDQFSVERPDGSNFTLKIRSTKLEDSAMYFCASRFWSSEPQHFGDGTRLSIL.

The chain joins TRBV4-1 to TRBJ1-6; 7 bases agree with TRBD1. The CDR3 runs to 15 residues. V trimming: 3 bases; J trimming: 9 bases; junction bases outside the gene matches: 8. CDR1 and CDR2 (germline): MGHRA, YSYEKL. The CDR3 protein is CASSHQGGNSSPLHF. CDR3 DNA: TGCGCCAGCAGCCACCAGGGGGGTAACAGTTCACCCCTCCACTTT.

The chain is built from TRBV20-1 and TRBJ1-2, with D possibly TRBD1 on 5 matching bases. CDR1 is DFQATT, CDR2 SNEGSKA, per germline (reference sequence). The CDR3 totals 11 residues. V shed 0 bases and J shed 7 bases, with 6 bases lying between them. CDR3 sequence reads: CSAREGVGYTF. The CDR3 DNA reads as TGCAGTGCTAGAGAGGGGGTTGGCTACACCTTC.

This clone appeared a few times. The V gene is TRBV19, the J gene TRBJ2-5; TRBD1 or TRBD2 may be the D gene (7 bases each). Germline V gives CDR1 LNHDA, CDR2 SQIVND (reference sequence). The CDR3 sequence is 15 residues long. V gave up 2 bases and J gave up 2 bases, with 12 bases separating them. The CDR3 region has the DNA TGTGCCAGTAGTATACAGGGGGGGAATCAAGAGACCCAGTACTTC. Protein: CASSIQGGNQETQYF.

V usage is TRBV5-1 and J usage is TRBJ2-3; TRBD2 is a possible D gene (5 bases). Trimming took off 0 bases at V and 6 bases at J, with 11 bases between the two ends. Germline CDR1 reads SGHRS; CDR2 reads YFSETQ. The CDR3 spans 14 residues. The DNA for the CDR3 is TGCGCCAGCAGCTTGGAGGACTCTAGGGATACGCAGTATTTT. Encoded protein: CASSLEDSRDTQYF. Drawing the rest from reference TRBV5-1 and TRBJ2-3, the complete variable domain is KAGVTQTPRYLIKTRGQQVTLSCSPISGHRSVSWYQQTPGQGLQFLFEYFSETQRNKGNFPGRFSGRQFSNSRSEMNVSTLELGDSALYLCASSLEDSRDTQYFGPGTRLTVL.

V is TRBV19 and J is TRBJ1-2, with D unresolved. Trimming cost V 5 bases and J 2 bases, with 15 bases left between them. The CDR3 has 15 residues. CDR1 is LNHDA, CDR2 SQIVND, per germline (reference sequence). This CDR3 reads CASSLKAKSNYGYTF. The DNA for the CDR3 is TGTGCCAGTAGTCTGAAGGCCAAATCAAACTATGGCTACACCTTC.

The chain joins TRBV5-6 to TRBJ1-1; TRBD1 aligns across 9 bases. Germline V gives CDR1 SGHDT, CDR2 YYEEEE. The junction had 2 bases not matched to a gene; V was cut back by 4 bases and J by 4 bases. CDR3 length: 13 amino acids. CDR3 amino acids: CASSVDRGTEAFF. The DNA of the CDR3 is TGTGCCAGCAGCGTGGACAGGGGCACTGAAGCTTTCTTT.

The chain has TRBV19 and TRBJ2-1; 9 bases are a match to TRBD1. There are 16 residues in the CDR3. J lost 2 bases, V lost 4 bases, and 6 bases had no gene match. CDR1 and CDR2 from the germline V gene are LNHDA and SQIVND (reference sequence). The CDR3 sequence: CASSKPRQGAYNEQFF. CDR3 bases: TGTGCCAGTAGTAAACCCCGACAGGGGGCCTACAATGAGCAGTTCTTC.

This clone was seen a single time. This chain uses TRBV3-1 (or the pseudogene TRBV3-2) with TRBJ2-5; 10 bases align to TRBD2. This CDR3 spans 17 amino acids. Germline V gene sequence: CDR1 LGHDT, CDR2 YNNKEL (reference sequence). Germline trimming cut 4 bases from V and 2 bases from J; bases unmatched to any gene: 10. CDR3 sequence (DNA): TGTGCCAGCAGCCCCCAGGTACCGGGACTAGCGCAAGAGACCCAGTACTTC. It specifies CASSPQVPGLAQETQYF.

This clone was counted once. The chain employs TRBV3-1 (or the pseudogene TRBV3-2) and TRBJ2-3, with TRBD2 matching 7 bases. The V segment lost 4 bases and the J segment 2 bases; nucleotides outside the gene matches: 6. Germline CDR1 is LGHDT and CDR2 is YNNKEL (reference sequence). This CDR3 is built from 15 residues. This CDR3 reads CASSRAGRHTDTQYF. CDR3 bases: TGTGCCAGCAGCCGAGCGGGGAGACACACAGATACGCAGTATTTT.

J is TRBJ2-7 and V is TRBV7-8, with TRBD2 matching 7 bases. V was pared by 1 base and J by 4 bases, with 4 bases of the junction left unmatched. Looked up from germline, CDR1 is SGHVS and CDR2 is FQNEAQ. The CDR3 has 14 residues. The CDR3 nucleotides read TGTGCCAGCAGCTTAGGGGGGGGATTATACGAGCAGTACGTC. This gives the protein CASSLGGGLYEQYV.

The chain combines TRBV9 with TRBJ1-4, with a possible D match to TRBD1 (6 bases). V was cut by 2 bases and J by 7 bases, with 12 bases left in between. Germline V gives CDR1 SGDLS, CDR2 YYNGEE. The CDR3 length is 14 residues. DNA for the CDR3: TGTGCCAGCAGCGTTGGGACATATCCTGAAAAACTGTTTTTT. Residues: CASSVGTYPEKLFF. Supplemented by reference TRBV9 and TRBJ1-4, the full variable domain reads DSGVTQTPKHLITATGQRVTLRCSPRSGDLSVYWYQQSLDQGLQFLIQYYNGEERAKGNILERFSAQQFPDLHSELNLSSLELGDSALYFCASSVGTYPEKLFFGSGTQLSVL.

The V and J genes are TRBV19 and TRBJ1-2; D not resolved. There are 13 residues in the CDR3. Germline CDR1 LNHDA, CDR2 SQIVND (reference sequence). V was shortened by 2 bases and J by 2 bases, with 6 bases between the two germline ends. CDR3 sequence reads: CASSILGNYGYTF. Here the CDR3 DNA reads TGTGCCAGTAGTATACTGGGGAACTATGGCTACACCTTC. Looking up the rest from reference TRBV19 and TRBJ1-2 gives the full variable domain: DGGITQSPKYLFRKEGQNVTLSCEQNLNHDAMYWYRQDPGQGLRLIYYSQIVNDFQKGDIAEGYSVSREKKESFPLTVTSAQKNPTAFYLCASSILGNYGYTFGSGTRLTVV.

This clone was observed a single time. The genes are TRBV6-4 and TRBJ2-1; 8 bases agree with TRBD2. This CDR3 is built from 13 residues. The V gene end was trimmed by 5 bases and the J gene end by 4 bases; junction bases not matched to a gene: 1. Germline values: CDR1 MRHNA, CDR2 SNTAGT. DNA of the CDR3: TGTGCCAGCAGTACTAGCGGATACAATGAGCAGTTCTTC. Protein sequence: CASSTSGYNEQFF.

This clone was seen only once. V usage is TRBV9 and J usage is TRBJ1-3; maybe TRBD1 (5 bases). The CDR3 is made up of 15 amino acids. Germline V lookup: CDR1 SGDLS, CDR2 YYNGEE. V was pared by 3 bases and J by 2 bases, with 12 bases between. This CDR3 is CASSARTGAGNTIYF. In DNA, the CDR3 is TGTGCCAGCAGCGCCCGTACGGGGGCTGGAAACACCATATATTTT.

This clone has more than one count but fewer than ten. The V gene is TRBV3-1 (or the pseudogene TRBV3-2), the J gene TRBJ2-3, with 12 bases fitting TRBD2. V shed 0 bases and J 0 bases; nucleotides not matched to a gene: 16. The CDR3 runs 22 residues. Germline V gene data show CDR1 as LGHDT and CDR2 as YNNKEL (reference sequence). CDR3 loop: CASSQELASGRASFSSTDTQYF. The CDR3 DNA is TGTGCCAGCAGCCAAGAACTTGCTAGCGGGAGGGCCTCGTTCTCTAGCACAGATACGCAGTATTTT.

This chain's CDR3 is CASSYRGAGTNEKLFF. DNA of the CDR3: TGTGCCAGCAGTTATAGAGGGGCCGGAACTAATGAAAAACTGTTTTTT. The V gene is TRBV28, the J gene TRBJ1-4, with D perhaps TRBD1 (5 bases). Germline CDR1 and CDR2: MDHEN and SYDVKM. V was clipped by 4 bases and J by 1 base, with 13 bases between them. This CDR3 region has 16 residues.

In its sample, this clone was seen once. The rearrangement uses TRBV5-6 and TRBJ1-1; 8 bases agree with TRBD1. This CDR3 has 14 residues. Trimming at V came to 4 bases and at J to 4 bases, leaving 6 bases not matched to a gene. From germline, CDR1 is SGHDT and CDR2 YYEEEE. The CDR3 sequence: CASSRTGRFTEAFF. The CDR3 nucleotides read TGTGCCAGCAGCCGGACAGGGAGATTCACTGAAGCTTTCTTT.

V usage is TRBV5-1 and J usage is TRBJ2-7, with unresolved D. This CDR3 has 13 residues. Per the germline V gene, CDR1 is SGHRS and CDR2 is YFSETQ. V shed 2 bases and J shed 3 bases, with 9 bases lying between them. CDR3 DNA: TGCGCCAGCAGCTTCTCTGTAGACTACGAGCAGTACTTC. This encodes CASSFSVDYEQYF.

V gene TRBV19 combines with J gene TRBJ1-5; unclear D gene. Trimming took 0 bases from V and 7 from J, leaving 4 bases between them. The CDR3 extends over 12 amino acids. Germline V gene data show CDR1 as LNHDA and CDR2 as SQIVND (reference sequence). The CDR3, as DNA: TGTGCCAGTAGTATAGATCCCCAGCCCCAGCATTTT. This codes for CASSIDPQPQHF.

The chain joins TRBV27 to TRBJ1-6; weak D call: TRBD1 (5 bases). The V and J ends lost 2 bases and 0 bases respectively, with 11 bases between them. Germline-derived CDR1 and CDR2 are MNHEY and SMNVEV (reference sequence). The CDR3 spans 17 residues. CDR3 DNA: TGTGCCAGCAGTTTAGAGGGGTGGAGCTCCTATAATTCACCCCTCCACTTT. This sequence encodes CASSLEGWSSYNSPLHF.

V usage is TRBV7-8 and J usage is TRBJ2-7, with D unresolved. CDR1 SGHVS and CDR2 FQNEAQ come from the germline V gene. CDR3 length: 14 residues. V was cut by 3 bases and J by 3 bases, with 12 bases left in between. The CDR3 loop is CASSFIGSDYEQYF. CDR3 sequence (DNA): TGTGCCAGCAGCTTTATCGGGTCAGACTACGAGCAGTACTTC.